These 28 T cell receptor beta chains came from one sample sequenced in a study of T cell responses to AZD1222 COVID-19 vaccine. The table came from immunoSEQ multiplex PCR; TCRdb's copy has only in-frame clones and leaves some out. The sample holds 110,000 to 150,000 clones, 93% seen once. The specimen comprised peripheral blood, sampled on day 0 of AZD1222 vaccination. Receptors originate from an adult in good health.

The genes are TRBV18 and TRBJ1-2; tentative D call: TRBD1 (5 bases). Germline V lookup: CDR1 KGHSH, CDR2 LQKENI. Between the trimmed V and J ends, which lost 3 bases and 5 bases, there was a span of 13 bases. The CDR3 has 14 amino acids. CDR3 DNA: TGTGCCAGCTCACCTTCACAGGACGAGTATGGCTACACCTTC. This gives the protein CASSPSQDEYGYTF.

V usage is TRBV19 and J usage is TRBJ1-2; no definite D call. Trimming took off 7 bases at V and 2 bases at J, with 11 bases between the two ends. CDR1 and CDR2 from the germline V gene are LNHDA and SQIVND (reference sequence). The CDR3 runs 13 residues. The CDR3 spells CASKEPGNYGYTF. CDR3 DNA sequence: TGTGCCAGTAAGGAGCCGGGAAACTATGGCTACACCTTC. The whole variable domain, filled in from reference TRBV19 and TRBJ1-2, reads DGGITQSPKYLFRKEGQNVTLSCEQNLNHDAMYWYRQDPGQGLRLIYYSQIVNDFQKGDIAEGYSVSREKKESFPLTVTSAQKNPTAFYLCASKEPGNYGYTFGSGTRLTVV.

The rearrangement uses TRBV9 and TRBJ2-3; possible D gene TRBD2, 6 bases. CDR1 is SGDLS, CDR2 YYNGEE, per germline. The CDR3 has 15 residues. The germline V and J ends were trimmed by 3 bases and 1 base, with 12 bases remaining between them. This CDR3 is CASSADSGRTDTQYF. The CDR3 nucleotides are TGTGCCAGCAGCGCGGATAGCGGTCGCACAGATACGCAGTATTTT. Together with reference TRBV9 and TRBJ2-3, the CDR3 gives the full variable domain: DSGVTQTPKHLITATGQRVTLRCSPRSGDLSVYWYQQSLDQGLQFLIQYYNGEERAKGNILERFSAQQFPDLHSELNLSSLELGDSALYFCASSADSGRTDTQYFGPGTRLTVL.

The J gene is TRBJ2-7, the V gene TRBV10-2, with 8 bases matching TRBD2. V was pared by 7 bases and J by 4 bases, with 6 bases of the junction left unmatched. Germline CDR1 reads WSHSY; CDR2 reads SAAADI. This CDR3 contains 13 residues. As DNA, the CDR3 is TGCGCCAGCATTCCGGGAGGGGGGTACGAGCAGTACTTC. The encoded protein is CASIPGGGYEQYF.

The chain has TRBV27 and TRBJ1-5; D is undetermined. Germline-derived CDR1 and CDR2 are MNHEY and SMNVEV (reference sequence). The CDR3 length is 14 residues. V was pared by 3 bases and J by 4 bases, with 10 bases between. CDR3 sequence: CASSFLGGNQPQHF. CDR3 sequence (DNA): TGTGCCAGCAGTTTTTTGGGAGGGAATCAGCCCCAGCATTTT.

The CDR3 DNA reads TGCAGCGTTGGGGACGGCCGGAATTCACCCCTCCACTTT. Amino acids: CSVGDGRNSPLHF. J is TRBJ1-6 and V is TRBV29-1; maybe TRBD1 (5 bases). Germline V lookup: CDR1 SQVTM, CDR2 ANQGSEA. Trimming shortened V by 4 bases and J by 7 bases, and 11 bases separated the two germline ends. The CDR3 has 13 residues. The full variable domain, its missing parts supplied by reference TRBV29-1 and TRBJ1-6, is SAVISQKPSRDICQRGTSLTIQCQVDSQVTMMFWYRQQPGQSLTLIATANQGSEATYESGFVIDKFPISRPNLTFSTLTVSNMSPEDSSIYLCSVGDGRNSPLHFGNGTRLTVT.

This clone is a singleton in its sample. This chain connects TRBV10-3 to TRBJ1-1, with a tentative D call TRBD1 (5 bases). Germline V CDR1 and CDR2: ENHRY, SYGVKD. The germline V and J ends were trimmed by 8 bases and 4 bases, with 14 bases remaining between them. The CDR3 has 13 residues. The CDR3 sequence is CAIGKGPGTEAFF. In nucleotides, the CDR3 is TGTGCCATCGGGAAGGGGCCCGGCACTGAAGCTTTCTTT.

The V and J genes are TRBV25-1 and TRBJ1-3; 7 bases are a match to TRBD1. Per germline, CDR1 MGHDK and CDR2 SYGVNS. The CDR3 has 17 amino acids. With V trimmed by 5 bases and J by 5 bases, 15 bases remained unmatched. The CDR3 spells CASSLMLPGDRRNTIYF. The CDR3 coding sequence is TGTGCCAGCAGTCTTATGCTACCGGGGGACAGAAGAAACACCATATATTTT.

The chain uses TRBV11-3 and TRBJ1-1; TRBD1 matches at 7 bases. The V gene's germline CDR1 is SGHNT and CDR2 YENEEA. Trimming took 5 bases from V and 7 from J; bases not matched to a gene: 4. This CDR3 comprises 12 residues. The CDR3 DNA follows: TGTGCCAGCAGCCAGGGACAGCATGAAGCTTTCTTT. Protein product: CASSQGQHEAFF.

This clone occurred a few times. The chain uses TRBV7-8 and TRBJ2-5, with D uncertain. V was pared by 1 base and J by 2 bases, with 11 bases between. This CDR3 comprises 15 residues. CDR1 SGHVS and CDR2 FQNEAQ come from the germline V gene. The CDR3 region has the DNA TGTGCCAGCAGCTTAGTAAGGACGGTACAAGAGACCCAGTACTTC. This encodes CASSLVRTVQETQYF.

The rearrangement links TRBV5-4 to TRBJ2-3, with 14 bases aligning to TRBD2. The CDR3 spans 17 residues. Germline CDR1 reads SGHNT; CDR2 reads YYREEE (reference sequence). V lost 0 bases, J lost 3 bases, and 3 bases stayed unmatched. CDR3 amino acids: CASSLGLAGGNTDTQYF. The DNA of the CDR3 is TGTGCCAGCAGCTTGGGACTAGCGGGAGGGAATACAGATACGCAGTATTTT.

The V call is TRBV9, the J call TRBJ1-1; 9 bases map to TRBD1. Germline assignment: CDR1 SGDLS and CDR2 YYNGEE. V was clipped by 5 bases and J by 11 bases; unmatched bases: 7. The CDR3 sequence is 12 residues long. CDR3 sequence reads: CASRRQGVEAFF. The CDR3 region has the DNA TGTGCCAGCAGACGACAGGGGGTTGAGGCTTTCTTT.

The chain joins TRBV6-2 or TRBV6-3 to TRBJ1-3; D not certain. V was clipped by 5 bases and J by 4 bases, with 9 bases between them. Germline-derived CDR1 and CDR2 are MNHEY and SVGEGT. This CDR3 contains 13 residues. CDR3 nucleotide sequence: TGTGCCAGCAGTCACTTTCGGGGAAACACCATATATTTT. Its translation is CASSHFRGNTIYF.

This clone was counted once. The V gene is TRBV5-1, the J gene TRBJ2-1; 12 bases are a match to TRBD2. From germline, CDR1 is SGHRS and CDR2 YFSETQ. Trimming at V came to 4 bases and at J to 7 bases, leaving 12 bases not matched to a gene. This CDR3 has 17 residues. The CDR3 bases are TGCGCCAGCAGCCCCCTAGCGGGAGGGCCGTGGGGGAATGAGCAGTTCTTC. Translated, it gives CASSPLAGGPWGNEQFF.

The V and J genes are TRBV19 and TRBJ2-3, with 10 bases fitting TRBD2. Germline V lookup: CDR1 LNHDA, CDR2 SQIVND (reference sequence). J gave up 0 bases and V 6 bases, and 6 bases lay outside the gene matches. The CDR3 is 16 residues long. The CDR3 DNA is TGTGCCAGTAGAGGACTAGCGGATTCTAGCACAGATACGCAGTATTTT. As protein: CASRGLADSSTDTQYF.

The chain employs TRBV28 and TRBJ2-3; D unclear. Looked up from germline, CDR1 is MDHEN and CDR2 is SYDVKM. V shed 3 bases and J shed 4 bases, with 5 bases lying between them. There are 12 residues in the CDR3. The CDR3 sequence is CASSLGSDTQYF. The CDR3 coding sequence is TGTGCCAGCAGTTTGGGTTCAGATACGCAGTATTTT.

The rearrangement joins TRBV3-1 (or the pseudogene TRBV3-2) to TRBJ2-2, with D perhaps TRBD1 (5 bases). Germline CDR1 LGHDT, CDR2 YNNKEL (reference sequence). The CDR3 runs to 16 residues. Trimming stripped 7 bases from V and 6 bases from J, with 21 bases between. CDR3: CASTKVRQGGPGELFF. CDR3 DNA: TGTGCCAGCACCAAAGTTAGGCAGGGCGGACCCGGGGAGCTGTTTTTT.

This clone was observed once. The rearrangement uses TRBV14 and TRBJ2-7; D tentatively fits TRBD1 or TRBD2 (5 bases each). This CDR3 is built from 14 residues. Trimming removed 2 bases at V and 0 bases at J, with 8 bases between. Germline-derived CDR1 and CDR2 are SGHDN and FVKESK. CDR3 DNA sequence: TGTGCCAGCAGCCAACTGGGGGACTCCTACGAGCAGTACTTC. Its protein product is CASSQLGDSYEQYF.

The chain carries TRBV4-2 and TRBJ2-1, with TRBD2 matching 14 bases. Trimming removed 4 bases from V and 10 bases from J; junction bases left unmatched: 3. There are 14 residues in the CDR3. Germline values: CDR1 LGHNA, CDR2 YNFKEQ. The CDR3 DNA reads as TGTGCCAGCAGCCCGGGACTAGCGGGAGAAGAGCAGTTCTTC. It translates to CASSPGLAGEEQFF.

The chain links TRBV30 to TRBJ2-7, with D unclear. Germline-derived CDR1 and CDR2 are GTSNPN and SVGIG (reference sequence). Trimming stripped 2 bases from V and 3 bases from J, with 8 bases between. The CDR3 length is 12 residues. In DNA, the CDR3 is TGTGCCTGGAGTATTGGTCTCTACGAGCAGTACTTC. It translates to CAWSIGLYEQYF.

The chain's CDR3 is CASSLQGTYEQYF. DNA of the CDR3: TGTGCCAGCAGCTTACAGGGAACCTACGAGCAGTACTTC. This chain connects TRBV5-6 to TRBJ2-7; tentatively, D is TRBD1 (6 bases). The CDR3 spans 13 residues. V lost 2 bases to trimming and J lost 2 bases, with 8 bases between them. Germline CDR1 is SGHDT and CDR2 is YYEEEE.

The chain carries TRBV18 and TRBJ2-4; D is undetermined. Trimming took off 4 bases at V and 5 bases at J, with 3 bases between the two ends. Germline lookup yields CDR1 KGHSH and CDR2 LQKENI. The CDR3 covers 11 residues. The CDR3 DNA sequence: TGTGCCAGCTCACTGGAAAACATTCAGTACTTC. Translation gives CASSLENIQYF.

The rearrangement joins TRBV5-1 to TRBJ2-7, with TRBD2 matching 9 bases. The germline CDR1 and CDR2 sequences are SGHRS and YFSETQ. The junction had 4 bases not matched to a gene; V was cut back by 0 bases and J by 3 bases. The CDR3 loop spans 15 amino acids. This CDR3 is CASSLDASGIYEQYF. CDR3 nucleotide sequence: TGCGCCAGCAGCTTGGACGCTAGCGGGATCTACGAGCAGTACTTC.

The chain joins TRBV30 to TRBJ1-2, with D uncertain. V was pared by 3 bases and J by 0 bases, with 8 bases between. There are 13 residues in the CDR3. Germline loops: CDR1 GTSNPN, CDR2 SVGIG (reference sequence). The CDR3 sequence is CAWRRSSNYGYTF. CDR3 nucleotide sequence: TGTGCCTGGAGAAGATCTTCTAACTATGGCTACACCTTC.

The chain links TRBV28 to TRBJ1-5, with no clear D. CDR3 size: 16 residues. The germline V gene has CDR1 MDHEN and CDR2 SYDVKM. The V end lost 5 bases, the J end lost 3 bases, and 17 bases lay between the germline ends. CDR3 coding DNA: TGTGCCAGCAGTGCTTGGGCAGAGATAAACAATCAGCCCCAGCATTTT. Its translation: CASSAWAEINNQPQHF.

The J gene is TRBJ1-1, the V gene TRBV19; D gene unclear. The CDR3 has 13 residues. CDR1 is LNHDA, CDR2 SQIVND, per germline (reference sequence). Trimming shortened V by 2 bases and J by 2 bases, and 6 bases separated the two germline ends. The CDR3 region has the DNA TGTGCCAGTAGTATAAACAAAAACACTGAAGCTTTCTTT. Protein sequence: CASSINKNTEAFF.

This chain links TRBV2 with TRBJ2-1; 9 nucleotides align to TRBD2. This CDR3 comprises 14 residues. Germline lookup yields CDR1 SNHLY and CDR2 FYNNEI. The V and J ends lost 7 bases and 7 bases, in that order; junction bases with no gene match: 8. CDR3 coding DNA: TGTGCCAGCAAGGCGGGAGGGCCCGTGAATGAGCAGTTCTTC. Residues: CASKAGGPVNEQFF.

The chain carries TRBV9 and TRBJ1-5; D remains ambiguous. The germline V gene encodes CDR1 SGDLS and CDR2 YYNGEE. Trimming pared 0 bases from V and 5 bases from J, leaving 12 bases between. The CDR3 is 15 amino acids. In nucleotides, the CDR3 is TGTGCCAGCAGCGTAGGTTCGGCAGACTATCAGCCCCAGCATTTT. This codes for CASSVGSADYQPQHF.